The 6 T cell receptor beta chains reported below all come from one sample, sequenced in a study of beta chain features in type 1 diabetes. What was sequenced were expressed TCRB transcripts, since all of the isolated RNA had been reverse transcribed. TCRdb's table, derived via immunoSEQ multiplex PCR, lists solely in-frame clones and lacks some. The sample carries 150,000 or so clones, just over 9% recorded once. Sequenced: central memory CD4+ T cells from blood. These TCRs come from a man between 18 and 35 years old in good health.

This chain links TRBV7-3 with TRBJ2-6; 9 positions agree with TRBD1. From germline, CDR1 is SGHTA and CDR2 FQGTGA. The CDR3 is 18 amino acids. The ends lost 2 bases at V and 0 bases at J; junction bases unmatched: 5. CDR3 amino acids: CASSLYGDRVSGANVLTF. The CDR3 bases are TGTGCCAGCAGCTTATACGGGGACAGGGTCTCTGGGGCCAACGTCCTGACTTTC.

The rearrangement uses TRBV6-4 and TRBJ2-3; a possible D gene is TRBD2 (6 bases). Germline CDR1 and CDR2: MRHNA and SNTAGT. The V gene lost 4 bases and the J gene lost 2 bases, with 10 bases spanning the gap. The CDR3 runs 14 residues. CDR3 nucleotide sequence: TGTGCCAGCAGTGCAACGGGGGTCACAGATACGCAGTATTTT. Residues: CASSATGVTDTQYF.

Worth noting for this clone: Other DNA sequences in this sample translate to the same CDR3. J is TRBJ1-4 and V is TRBV28, with 10 bases aligning to TRBD1. CDR1 and CDR2 (germline): MDHEN, SYDVKM. V was clipped by 5 bases and J by 6 bases; unmatched bases: 6. The CDR3 length is 15 residues. The CDR3 loop is CASSPRQGAYEKLFF. The CDR3 region has the DNA TGTGCCAGCAGTCCAAGACAGGGGGCGTATGAAAAACTGTTTTTT.

A few counts support this clone. The chain is built from TRBV19 and TRBJ2-7, with 7 bases aligning to TRBD1. V shed 2 bases and J 5 bases; nucleotides not matched to a gene: 3. This CDR3 has 13 amino acids. Germline V gives CDR1 LNHDA, CDR2 SQIVND (reference sequence). This chain's CDR3 is CASSIRTGDEQYF. For the CDR3, the DNA is TGTGCCAGTAGTATACGCACAGGGGACGAGCAGTACTTC.

The chain recombines TRBV16 with TRBJ2-5; no clear D gene. The CDR3 totals 12 residues. Trimming pared 4 bases from V and 5 bases from J, leaving 8 bases between. Germline values: CDR1 KGHSY, CDR2 FQNENV. The CDR3: CASSLYRETQYF. CDR3 DNA sequence: TGTGCCAGCAGCCTCTATCGGGAGACCCAGTACTTC.

This clone was found a few times. CDR3 nucleotides: TGTGCCAGCAGGAAAGGACAGCCCCTCTCTGGAAACACCATATATTTT. Translation gives CASRKGQPLSGNTIYF. V and J are TRBV2 and TRBJ1-3; perhaps TRBD1 as D (6 bases). Between the trimmed V and J ends, which lost 6 bases and 0 bases, there was a span of 15 bases. The CDR3 sequence is 16 residues long. Germline V gives CDR1 SNHLY, CDR2 FYNNEI.